This T cell receptor beta chain was captured by sequencing in a study of identical twins. Study-wide results and caveats: Its conclusions, products of cross-sectional statistical analysis, did not come from following the same donors. Insertion counts were lower in abundant cord blood beta clonotypes, a trend that memory repertoires did not show. Because invariant MAIT and iNKT cells could be present, zero-insertion analyses could be partly confounded.

This clonotype was seen a few times. Its cognate antigen is unknown. A universal primer binding site was introduced by template switching. The final cDNA contained unique molecular identifiers. TCRdb recomputed calls from the 5' RACE reads with MiXCR, one row per CDR3 protein. The profile shows 420,000 or so distinct CDR3 sequences, less than 20% of them singletons. V shed 3 bases and J shed 5 bases, with 13 bases lying between them. Germline V lookup: CDR1 KGHDR, CDR2 SFDVKD. This CDR3 contains 14 residues. V and J are TRBV24-1 and TRBJ2-7, with D possibly being TRBD1 or TRBD2 (5 bases each). The TCR was taken from a man aged 45 to 65 in good health. Sequenced material: naive T cells sorted from blood. For the CDR3, the DNA is TGTGCCACCAGTGATCCGGGGACCGACCACGAGCAGTACTTC. This codes for CATSDPGTDHEQYF.